Below are 26 T cell receptor beta chains sequenced from a single sample in a study of cytomegalovirus exposure and HLA in healthy donors. Produced via immunoSEQ multiplex PCR; TCRdb's table is partial and in-frame only. The sample lists about 150,000 clones, 70% to 90% occurring once. What was sequenced was PBMCs. These receptors all come from a man aged 18 to 29 in good health and CMV-seropositive.

As to this clone: Other DNA variants within this sample encode the same CDR3. The chain recombines TRBV18 with TRBJ2-7, with 8 bases that match TRBD1. The CDR3 contains 13 residues. Germline V lookup: CDR1 KGHSH, CDR2 LQKENI. Trimming took 2 bases from V and 4 from J; bases not matched to a gene: 1. As DNA, the CDR3 is TGTGCCAGCTCACCAGGGACAGGATACGAGCAGTACTTC. Protein product: CASSPGTGYEQYF.

The J gene is TRBJ1-3, the V gene TRBV28; D is uncertain. Germline V CDR1 and CDR2: MDHEN, SYDVKM. V gave up 3 bases and J gave up 4 bases, with 13 bases separating them. The CDR3 loop spans 15 amino acids. The CDR3 DNA is TGTGCCAGCAGTTTGGGTGGGAGAGCCGGAAACACCATATATTTT. Its translation: CASSLGGRAGNTIYF.

The J gene is TRBJ2-7, the V gene TRBV5-1, with 9 nucleotides matching TRBD1. The CDR3 has 14 amino acids. CDR1 is SGHRS and CDR2 is YFSETQ in the germline V gene. J lost 4 bases, V lost 2 bases, and 4 bases had no gene match. CDR3 region: CASSFGTGSYEQYF. The CDR3 DNA reads as TGCGCCAGCAGCTTCGGGACAGGGTCATACGAGCAGTACTTC.

The chain employs TRBV4-2 and TRBJ2-7; 7 bases are shared with TRBD1. V was clipped by 1 base and J by 4 bases; unmatched bases: 13. This CDR3 has 17 amino acids. Germline V CDR1 and CDR2: LGHNA, YNFKEQ. The CDR3, as DNA: TGTGCCAGCAGCCAAGGGGCCGACAGGGATTTTGAGTACGAGCAGTACTTC. It translates to CASSQGADRDFEYEQYF.

The gene calls are TRBV5-6 and TRBJ2-5, with TRBD1 matching 9 bases. CDR1 SGHDT and CDR2 YYEEEE come from the germline V gene. The V gene end was trimmed by 0 bases and the J gene end by 5 bases; junction bases not matched to a gene: 8. CDR3 size: 16 residues. DNA of the CDR3: TGTGCCAGCAGCTTGGAACAGGGGGCCGTTCCGGAGACCCAGTACTTC. Translated: CASSLEQGAVPETQYF.

The chain employs TRBV6-5 and TRBJ1-1; possibly TRBD1 for D (5 bases). The germline gives CDR1 MNHEY, CDR2 SVGAGI. Trimming left V 6 bases short and J 6 bases short, with 11 bases between. This CDR3 contains 12 residues. CDR3 sequence (DNA): TGTGCCAGCAGGAACCAGGGATCTGAAGCTTTCTTT. Amino acids: CASRNQGSEAFF.

The chain carries TRBV6-5 and TRBJ1-2, with a tentative D call TRBD1 (6 bases). Germline CDR1 and CDR2: MNHEY and SVGAGI. This CDR3 has 15 residues. Trimming removed 2 bases from V and 6 bases from J, with 16 bases in between. The CDR3 coding sequence is TGTGCCAGCAGTTACAGGGAGGGGGGTACGAATGGCTACACCTTC. Its protein product is CASSYREGGTNGYTF.

The J gene is TRBJ2-5, the V gene TRBV11-2; 15 bases match TRBD2. CDR1 SGHAT and CDR2 FQNNGV come from the germline V gene. J was trimmed by 4 bases and V by 5 bases; bases with no gene match: 5. The CDR3 runs 16 residues. The CDR3 spells CASSGQGLAGGETQYF. The CDR3 DNA follows: TGTGCCAGCAGCGGACAGGGACTAGCGGGAGGAGAGACCCAGTACTTC. Complete variable domain (other parts from reference TRBV11-2 and TRBJ2-5): EAGVAQSPRYKIIEKRQSVAFWCNPISGHATLYWYQQILGQGPKLLIQFQNNGVVDDSQLPKDRFSAERLKGVDSTLKIQPAKLEDSAVYLCASSGQGLAGGETQYFGPGTRLLVL.

V and J are TRBV5-4 and TRBJ1-1; D is perhaps TRBD1 (5 bases). V shed 5 bases and J shed 1 base, with 9 bases lying between them. The length of the CDR3 is 13 residues. CDR1 SGHNT and CDR2 YYREEE come from the germline V gene (reference sequence). The CDR3 is CASSWGRNTEAFF. CDR3 nucleotide sequence: TGTGCCAGCAGTTGGGGCAGGAACACTGAAGCTTTCTTT.

J is TRBJ1-4 and V is TRBV15; 7 bases match TRBD1. Trimming removed 4 bases from V and 5 bases from J; junction bases left unmatched: 7. The CDR3 consists of 15 residues. CDR1 LNHNV and CDR2 YYDKDF come from the germline V gene (reference sequence). CDR3 DNA sequence: TGTGCCACCAGCACAACCCCGGGACAGAATGAAAAACTGTTTTTT. Its protein is CATSTTPGQNEKLFF.

The gene calls are TRBV6-5 and TRBJ2-5; 10 bases match TRBD2. CDR3 length: 15 amino acids. The germline gives CDR1 MNHEY, CDR2 SVGAGI. V was clipped by 6 bases and J by 5 bases; unmatched bases: 9. The CDR3 coding sequence is TGTGCCAGCAGGGGAAGCGGGAGGGCCTTTGAGACCCAGTACTTC. Its protein product is CASRGSGRAFETQYF.

CDR3 in DNA: TGTGCCAGCAGTGAGGGAGGGCCAGTGAATGAGCAGTTCTTC. Translated, it gives CASSEGGPVNEQFF. V usage is TRBV6-1 and J usage is TRBJ2-1; 7 positions match TRBD2. Germline V gives CDR1 MNHNS, CDR2 SASEGT. The CDR3 consists of 14 residues. J was trimmed by 7 bases and V by 3 bases; bases with no gene match: 6.

V gene TRBV19 combines with J gene TRBJ1-4; unclear D gene. V dropped 5 bases and J dropped 6 bases, with 10 bases sitting between them. This CDR3 is 13 amino acids long. Per the germline V gene, CDR1 is LNHDA and CDR2 is SQIVND (reference sequence). CDR3 sequence: CASSERRDEKLFF. Here the CDR3 DNA reads TGTGCCAGTAGTGAGAGGAGGGATGAAAAACTGTTTTTT.

The chain employs TRBV27 and TRBJ2-1, with D perhaps TRBD2 (5 bases). The CDR3 covers 17 residues. CDR1 is MNHEY and CDR2 is SMNVEV in the germline V gene (reference sequence). The V and J ends lost 0 bases and 1 base respectively, with 13 bases between them. In DNA, the CDR3 is TGTGCCAGCAGTTTATCGGGAGATTTGGGATCCTACAATGAGCAGTTCTTC. Translation: CASSLSGDLGSYNEQFF.

V and J are TRBV29-1 and TRBJ2-3; D perhaps matches TRBD2 (6 bases). Germline V CDR1 and CDR2: SQVTM, ANQGSEA. The V end lost 2 bases, the J end lost 2 bases, and 14 bases lay between the germline ends. This CDR3 is 15 amino acids long. CDR3 sequence: CSVERGGLTTDTQYF. The CDR3 nucleotides read TGCAGCGTTGAAAGGGGCGGACTAACCACAGATACGCAGTATTTT.

This chain uses TRBV10-3 with TRBJ1-2; weak D call: TRBD1 (6 bases). This CDR3 spans 16 amino acids. Germline assignment: CDR1 ENHRY and CDR2 SYGVKD. V was pared by 0 bases and J by 3 bases, with 14 bases between. CDR3 in amino acids: CAISESSGHLYYGYTF. The DNA for the CDR3 is TGTGCCATCAGTGAGTCCTCGGGACACCTTTACTATGGCTACACCTTC.

This chain joins TRBV29-1 and TRBJ1-1; D unresolved. CDR3 size: 10 residues. With 4 bases removed from V and 6 bases from J, the gap between germline ends came to 6 bases. Looked up from germline, CDR1 is SQVTM and CDR2 is ANQGSEA. CDR3 in amino acids: CSVVFAEAFF. CDR3 DNA: TGCAGCGTTGTCTTTGCTGAAGCTTTCTTT.

The rearrangement links TRBV25-1 to TRBJ2-3, with 7 bases fitting TRBD2. The CDR3 loop spans 17 amino acids. J was trimmed by 0 bases and V by 3 bases; bases with no gene match: 9. The germline gives CDR1 MGHDK, CDR2 SYGVNS. The CDR3 DNA is TGTGCCAGCAGTGAGTCATTGGGGGGGAGGAGCACAGATACGCAGTATTTT. Its protein product is CASSESLGGRSTDTQYF.

The chain is built from TRBV2 and TRBJ2-1; no definite D call. Trimming took off 6 bases at V and 1 base at J, with 10 bases between the two ends. Germline assignment: CDR1 SNHLY and CDR2 FYNNEI. The CDR3 length is 14 residues. CDR3 nucleotides: TGTGCCAGCAGCCTAACGCGTTCCTACAATGAGCAGTTCTTC. Translated, it gives CASSLTRSYNEQFF.

This clone was detected once. The chain couples TRBV19 to TRBJ1-1, with a tentative D call TRBD1 (5 bases). The CDR3 has 13 residues. The germline CDR1 and CDR2 sequences are LNHDA and SQIVND (reference sequence). V was cut by 6 bases and J by 1 base, with 9 bases left in between. CDR3 sequence (DNA): TGTGCCAGTAGGCTGACAGCGAACACTGAAGCTTTCTTT. Protein sequence: CASRLTANTEAFF.

V is TRBV19 and J is TRBJ2-7; 9 bases fit TRBD1. This CDR3 is 16 amino acids long. Germline values: CDR1 LNHDA, CDR2 SQIVND (reference sequence). V shed 4 bases, J shed 2 bases, and the junction held 9 bases outside the gene matches. CDR3 in amino acids: CASSTFTGGEAYEQYF. In DNA, the CDR3 is TGTGCCAGTAGTACCTTCACAGGGGGCGAAGCCTACGAGCAGTACTTC.

This rearrangement joins TRBV19 to TRBJ2-1; TRBD2 might be the D (5 bases). V was cut by 3 bases and J by 5 bases, with 23 bases left in between. The CDR3 loop spans 18 amino acids. Germline CDR1 LNHDA, CDR2 SQIVND (reference sequence). In DNA, the CDR3 is TGTGCCAGTAGTATGGGCGGACCAGCGGCGGGCTATCACAATGAGCAGTTCTTC. Its protein product is CASSMGGPAAGYHNEQFF. Full variable domain (missing parts from reference TRBV19 and TRBJ2-1): DGGITQSPKYLFRKEGQNVTLSCEQNLNHDAMYWYRQDPGQGLRLIYYSQIVNDFQKGDIAEGYSVSREKKESFPLTVTSAQKNPTAFYLCASSMGGPAAGYHNEQFFGPGTRLTVL.

The CDR3 region is CASSPPSGGKETQYF. DNA of the CDR3: TGTGCCAGCAGCCCTCCTAGCGGGGGTAAAGAGACCCAGTACTTC. The genes are TRBV7-7 and TRBJ2-5; 10 positions agree with TRBD2. The CDR3 runs to 15 residues. Per the germline V gene, CDR1 is SSHAT and CDR2 is FNYEAQ (reference sequence). V dropped 5 bases and J dropped 3; count of bases not matched to a gene: 6.

This clone was counted a few times. The chain recombines TRBV4-3 with TRBJ2-6, with 8 positions matching TRBD1. CDR3 length equals 19 residues. J was trimmed by 0 bases and V by 0 bases; bases with no gene match: 7. Germline loops: CDR1 LGHNA, CDR2 YSLEER. CDR3 loop: CASSQEAGQVFSGANVLTF. The CDR3 DNA sequence: TGCGCCAGCAGCCAAGAGGCGGGACAGGTCTTCTCTGGGGCCAACGTCCTGACTTTC.

V and J are TRBV6-5 and TRBJ1-1, with TRBD1 matching 7 bases. The CDR3 contains 13 residues. With 2 bases clipped from V and 8 bases from J, the junction kept 5 bases outside the gene matches. Germline V gene lookup returns CDR1 MNHEY and CDR2 SVGAGI. The CDR3 region has the DNA TGTGCCAGCAGTTACGCCCTGGGACAGGAAGCTTTCTTT. Its protein is CASSYALGQEAFF.

The J gene is TRBJ2-7, the V gene TRBV13; D may be TRBD2 (5 bases). CDR1 PRHDT and CDR2 FYEKMQ come from the germline V gene (reference sequence). The CDR3 contains 15 residues. V lost 2 bases, J lost 2 bases, and 13 bases lay in between. This CDR3 is CASSLLRLAAYEQYF. As DNA, the CDR3 is TGTGCCAGCAGCTTACTCCGGCTAGCCGCCTACGAGCAGTACTTC.